Listed here are 30 T cell receptor beta chains from one sample, sequenced in a study of cytomegalovirus exposure and HLA in healthy donors. PCR used 60 Vbeta primers and 13 Jbeta primers. Method: immunoSEQ multiplex PCR; TCRdb's copy keeps in-frame clones and lacks some. The sample has 180,000 or so clones; just under 80% are singletons. The sequencing sample was made of PBMCs. These receptor sequences come from a female donor in good health and CMV-seronegative.

The rearrangement uses TRBV7-9 and TRBJ2-1; D may be TRBD2 (5 bases). Trimming cost V 5 bases and J 5 bases, with 7 bases left between them. The CDR3 is made up of 12 amino acids. Germline V gives CDR1 SEHNR, CDR2 FQNEAQ (reference sequence). CDR3 residues: CASSRDNNEQFF. In nucleotides, the CDR3 is TGTGCCAGCAGCCGGGATAACAATGAGCAGTTCTTC.

V gene TRBV7-9 combines with J gene TRBJ2-3; possible D gene TRBD1, 5 bases. Germline V lookup: CDR1 SEHNR, CDR2 FQNEAQ (reference sequence). V was pared by 8 bases and J by 6 bases, with 15 bases between. The CDR3 runs to 13 residues. Written as DNA, the CDR3 is TGTGCCAGCGGCTCCCCAGGGCATGATACGCAGTATTTT. Residues: CASGSPGHDTQYF.

This clone was found a few times. The chain has TRBV9 and TRBJ1-1; D not certain. The CDR3 has 14 amino acids. Germline CDR1 reads SGDLS; CDR2 reads YYNGEE. V lost 4 bases and J 1 base, leaving 11 bases between the germline ends. The CDR3 loop reads CASSTHPGNTEAFF. CDR3 coding DNA: TGTGCCAGCAGCACCCACCCAGGGAACACTGAAGCTTTCTTT.

This clone came up once. The gene calls are TRBV6-5 and TRBJ1-2, with D maybe TRBD1 (6 bases). V lost 0 bases and J lost 8, with 19 bases in between. CDR1 MNHEY and CDR2 SVGAGI come from the germline V gene. This CDR3 is built from 16 residues. CDR3: CASSYSLTGIMKGYTF. CDR3 sequence (DNA): TGTGCCAGCAGTTACTCGTTAACAGGGATTATGAAGGGCTACACCTTC.

The chain combines TRBV6-5 with TRBJ2-7; D uncertain. V lost 4 bases, J lost 6 bases, and 7 bases lay in between. The CDR3 is made up of 11 amino acids. Per the germline V gene, CDR1 is MNHEY and CDR2 is SVGAGI. DNA of the CDR3: TGTGCCAGCAGTTCAGGCCTCGAGCAGTACTTC. Protein: CASSSGLEQYF.

As concerns this clone: The same CDR3 also results from other DNA sequences found in this sample. The chain has TRBV9 and TRBJ2-3; tentatively, D is TRBD1 (6 bases). The CDR3 extends over 13 amino acids. CDR1 and CDR2 (germline): SGDLS, YYNGEE. V lost 0 bases and J lost 6, with 8 bases in between. The CDR3 reads CASSVDGGDTQYF. The CDR3 DNA follows: TGTGCCAGCAGCGTAGATGGGGGCGATACGCAGTATTTT. The full variable domain, in which reference TRBV9 and TRBJ2-3 provide the parts outside the CDR3, is DSGVTQTPKHLITATGQRVTLRCSPRSGDLSVYWYQQSLDQGLQFLIQYYNGEERAKGNILERFSAQQFPDLHSELNLSSLELGDSALYFCASSVDGGDTQYFGPGTRLTVL.

DNA of the CDR3: TGTGCCATCAGTGACCTGACAGGGGGACGAGAGCAGTTCTTC. It yields the protein CAISDLTGGREQFF. The V and J genes are TRBV10-3 and TRBJ2-1; TRBD1 aligns across 9 bases. The CDR3 is 14 amino acids. V was clipped by 3 bases and J by 10 bases; unmatched bases: 7. Germline CDR1 ENHRY, CDR2 SYGVKD.

The chain links TRBV4-1 to TRBJ2-7, with 9 nucleotides matching TRBD2. This CDR3 spans 16 amino acids. The germline CDR1 and CDR2 sequences are MGHRA and YSYEKL. After removal of 0 bases from V and 3 bases from J, the junction contained 6 bases not matched to a gene. Here the CDR3 reads CASSQDLREGRYEQYF. The DNA for the CDR3 is TGCGCCAGCAGCCAAGATCTGCGGGAGGGCCGCTACGAGCAGTACTTC.

The chain combines TRBV9 with TRBJ2-5, with TRBD1 matching 10 bases. Judging by the DNA end, TRBJ2-7 fits better; the J call may be wrong. The germline V gene encodes CDR1 SGDLS and CDR2 YYNGEE. The CDR3 consists of 13 residues. The CDR3 spells CASSPRTGGEQYF. The CDR3 DNA is TGTGCCAGCAGCCCACGGACAGGGGGCGAGCAGTACTTC.

This clone was counted only a few times. The chain couples TRBV2 to TRBJ1-6; no firm D call. Deletions cut 4 bases from V and 7 bases from J, with 14 bases between. The CDR3 has 15 amino acids. The V gene's germline CDR1 is SNHLY and CDR2 FYNNEI. CDR3 nucleotide sequence: TGTGCCAGCAGTGTCAGTCGAAACCCCAATTCACCCCTCCACTTT. Its protein product is CASSVSRNPNSPLHF.

The J gene is TRBJ2-3, the V gene TRBV6-1; D might be TRBD2 (6 bases). The CDR3 is made up of 14 amino acids. CDR1 MNHNS and CDR2 SASEGT come from the germline V gene. V gave up 6 bases and J gave up 2 bases, with 12 bases separating them. In nucleotides, the CDR3 is TGTGCCAGCAGCCGGGACTTACTCACAGATACGCAGTATTTT. Protein sequence: CASSRDLLTDTQYF.

The chain is built from TRBV30 and TRBJ2-7; the D gene is possibly TRBD2 (5 bases). Looked up from germline, CDR1 is GTSNPN and CDR2 is SVGIG (reference sequence). Trimming took off 0 bases at V and 2 bases at J, with 14 bases between the two ends. The CDR3 length is 15 residues. CDR3 protein: CAWSVLGRVAYEQYF. The CDR3 bases are TGTGCCTGGAGTGTACTAGGGCGGGTAGCCTACGAGCAGTACTTC.

The count of this clone is one. The rearrangement links TRBV19 to TRBJ1-1; weak D call: TRBD1 (5 bases). V lost 0 bases and J 0 bases, leaving 11 bases between the germline ends. The CDR3 runs 16 residues. Germline CDR1 reads LNHDA; CDR2 reads SQIVND (reference sequence). The CDR3 nucleotides are TGTGCCAGTAGTATAGACAGGGAAGGTATGAACACTGAAGCTTTCTTT. Translated, it gives CASSIDREGMNTEAFF.

This chain connects TRBV28 to TRBJ1-1; 7 positions agree with TRBD1. Germline values: CDR1 MDHEN, CDR2 SYDVKM. The CDR3 has 14 amino acids. The V gene end was trimmed by 5 bases and the J gene end by 9 bases; junction bases not matched to a gene: 12. The CDR3, as DNA: TGTGCCAGCAGTGGGGGACAGCCGCCACTGAAAGCTTTCTTT. Its protein product is CASSGGQPPLKAFF.

The chain combines TRBV30 with TRBJ2-5; a possible D gene is TRBD2 (7 bases). The germline V and J ends were trimmed by 2 bases and 5 bases, with 12 bases remaining between them. The CDR3 loop spans 13 amino acids. Germline values: CDR1 GTSNPN, CDR2 SVGIG (reference sequence). CDR3 nucleotide sequence: TGTGCCTGGAGTTACGGGGGGCCGGAGACCCAGTACTTC. This encodes CAWSYGGPETQYF.

The V and J genes are TRBV5-1 and TRBJ2-2, with TRBD2 matching 7 bases. V gave up 4 bases and J gave up 0 bases; unmatched junction bases: 3. This CDR3 comprises 15 residues. From germline, CDR1 is SGHRS and CDR2 YFSETQ. The CDR3 sequence is CASSVGLANTGELFF. CDR3 DNA: TGCGCCAGCAGCGTCGGACTAGCGAACACCGGGGAGCTGTTTTTT.

This clone has only a few counts. This sequence joins TRBV6-1 and TRBJ2-7; 9 bases map to TRBD1. From germline, CDR1 is MNHNS and CDR2 SASEGT. This CDR3 spans 12 amino acids. Losses at the gene ends were 10 bases for V and 3 bases for J; bases not matched to a gene: 4. This CDR3 is CATRDRVYEQYF. The CDR3 DNA sequence: TGTGCCACCAGGGACAGGGTCTACGAGCAGTACTTC.

The V call is TRBV6-5, the J call TRBJ2-4, with 11 bases identical to TRBD1. The CDR3 has 15 residues. Losses at the gene ends were 5 bases for V and 6 bases for J; bases not matched to a gene: 6. Germline V gene sequence: CDR1 MNHEY, CDR2 SVGAGI. Here the CDR3 reads CASSPPGTGGNIQYF. The CDR3 DNA follows: TGTGCCAGCAGTCCCCCCGGGACAGGGGGAAACATTCAGTACTTC.

This chain uses TRBV5-5 with TRBJ1-1, with 10 positions matching TRBD1. Germline CDR1 reads SGHKS; CDR2 reads YYEKEE (reference sequence). The CDR3 length is 18 residues. The V segment lost 4 bases and the J segment 1 base; nucleotides outside the gene matches: 13. The CDR3 is CASSPKDRGYLGNTEAFF. The CDR3 nucleotides are TGTGCCAGCAGCCCCAAGGACAGGGGGTATCTTGGGAACACTGAAGCTTTCTTT.

The chain recombines TRBV7-2 with TRBJ1-3; D possibly corresponds to TRBD1 (6 bases). CDR3 size: 14 residues. Germline V gives CDR1 SGHTA, CDR2 FQGNSA. V was pared by 1 base and J by 2 bases, with 6 bases between. The DNA for the CDR3 is TGTGCCAGCAGCTTAGGGACAGCTGGAAACACCATATATTTT. Protein: CASSLGTAGNTIYF.

The chain joins TRBV2 to TRBJ1-2; TRBD1 aligns across 9 bases. V lost 3 bases, J lost 6 bases, and 14 bases stayed unmatched. The CDR3 is made up of 17 amino acids. Germline assignment: CDR1 SNHLY and CDR2 FYNNEI. The CDR3 loop reads CASSDPGRTGGENGYTF. Written as DNA, the CDR3 is TGTGCCAGCAGTGACCCGGGCAGAACAGGGGGCGAAAATGGCTACACCTTC.

The chain combines TRBV7-6 with TRBJ1-2, with unresolved D. Trimming removed 5 bases at V and 3 bases at J, with 10 bases between. The CDR3 runs to 13 residues. Germline-derived CDR1 and CDR2 are SGHVS and FNYEAQ. CDR3 in amino acids: CASSPPGDYGYTF. The CDR3 nucleotides are TGTGCCAGCAGCCCCCCAGGCGACTATGGCTACACCTTC.

This chain joins TRBV19 and TRBJ2-2, with 8 bases that match TRBD2. CDR1 and CDR2 (germline): LNHDA, SQIVND (reference sequence). V lost 3 bases and J lost 4; bases outside the gene matches: 7. The CDR3 is 16 residues long. The CDR3 spells CASSMRLAGRTGELFF. Written as DNA, the CDR3 is TGTGCCAGTAGTATGCGGCTAGCGGGTCGCACCGGGGAGCTGTTTTTT.

The rearrangement uses TRBV9 and TRBJ2-1; a weak D match, TRBD2 (7 bases). Trimming removed 3 bases at V and 3 bases at J, with 13 bases between. CDR3 length: 15 residues. CDR1 and CDR2 from the germline V gene are SGDLS and YYNGEE. In DNA form, the CDR3 reads TGTGCCAGCAGCGCCGAGGGGGACTACTACAATGAGCAGTTCTTC. Translated, it gives CASSAEGDYYNEQFF.

The chain recombines TRBV10-3 with TRBJ2-7; 9 bases map to TRBD2. Germline lookup yields CDR1 ENHRY and CDR2 SYGVKD. This CDR3 comprises 14 residues. The trim removed 10 bases at V and 2 bases at J, leaving 9 bases unmatched. The CDR3 nucleotides are TGTGCCAGTACTCGTAGCGGGAGTACCTACGAGCAGTACTTC. It codes for CASTRSGSTYEQYF.

This chain uses TRBV7-9 with TRBJ2-4; 7 bases agree with TRBD2. Germline CDR1 reads SEHNR; CDR2 reads FQNEAQ (reference sequence). V shed 2 bases and J 0 bases; nucleotides not matched to a gene: 7. This CDR3 region has 17 residues. CDR3 sequence reads: CASSLRLADVAKNIQYF. As DNA, the CDR3 is TGTGCCAGCAGCTTACGCCTAGCGGACGTAGCCAAAAACATTCAGTACTTC.

V is TRBV10-3 and J is TRBJ2-4, with D possibly matching TRBD2 (5 bases). Germline lookup yields CDR1 ENHRY and CDR2 SYGVKD. V lost 3 bases and J lost 7, with 10 bases in between. This CDR3 comprises 13 residues. CDR3 DNA sequence: TGTGCCATCAGTGAAAAGGGAGCGAACATTCAGTACTTC. Encoded protein: CAISEKGANIQYF.

The CDR3 loop is CASSWSGNQDTQYF. The CDR3 DNA sequence: TGTGCCAGCAGCTGGAGCGGGAACCAGGATACGCAGTATTTT. The gene calls are TRBV5-4 and TRBJ2-3, with TRBD2 identical over 7 bases. The CDR3 totals 14 residues. J was trimmed by 6 bases and V by 3 bases; bases with no gene match: 7. Germline-derived CDR1 and CDR2 are SGHNT and YYREEE (reference sequence).

On this clone: Sequence at one end of the junction differs from germline and may be a read error. CDR3: CSSSSAGGRNSPLHF. CDR3 sequence (DNA): TGTTCCAGCAGCTCAGCAGGGGGCAGGAATTCACCCCTCCACTTT. The V call is TRBV7-9, the J call TRBJ1-6; 8 bases fit TRBD1. Germline-derived CDR1 and CDR2 are SEHNR and FQNEAQ (reference sequence). This CDR3 is 15 amino acids long.

CDR3 protein: CASSPSGRDYNEQFF. CDR3 in DNA: TGCGCCAGCAGCCCTAGCGGGAGGGATTACAATGAGCAGTTCTTC. The genes are TRBV10-1 and TRBJ2-1, with 12 bases aligning to TRBD2. There are 15 residues in the CDR3. Germline lookup yields CDR1 WNHNN and CDR2 SYGVQD (reference sequence). V gave up 6 bases and J gave up 4 bases; unmatched junction bases: 4.